The 22 T cell receptor beta chains presented below share a single source sample, sequenced in a study of CD8 T cells in Susac syndrome. cDNA came from roughly 0.53 to 1 ug RNA primed by random hexamers. TCRdb reprocessed the immunoSEQ multiplex PCR reads with MiXCR, giving one entry per CDR3 protein. Here the sample spans around 170,000 distinct CDR3 sequences, 90% to 97% being singletons. The sequencing sample was made of CD4+ T cells from PBMCs. The receptors shown here come from a human donor with Susac syndrome.

The chain employs TRBV29-1 and TRBJ2-7; possible D gene TRBD1, 6 bases. The germline gives CDR1 SQVTM, CDR2 ANQGSEA. This CDR3 spans 14 amino acids. Trimming took 4 bases from V and 7 from J, leaving 20 bases between them. The chain's CDR3 is CSVAPGTSRGEQYF. In nucleotides, the CDR3 is TGCAGCGTTGCACCAGGGACATCCCGGGGAGAGCAGTACTTC.

This rearrangement joins TRBV28 to TRBJ1-5; the D gene is possibly TRBD1 (6 bases). The CDR3 covers 14 residues. The ends were cut back, 1 base at V and 9 bases at J, with 13 bases in the middle. The germline gives CDR1 MDHEN, CDR2 SYDVKM. In DNA, the CDR3 is TGTGCCAGCAGTTTATCAGGGGCGCGGGGGCCCCAGCATTTT. This sequence encodes CASSLSGARGPQHF.

V gene TRBV7-6 combines with J gene TRBJ2-5; D remains ambiguous. V gave up 6 bases and J gave up 4 bases, with 12 bases separating them. This CDR3 has 13 amino acids. Germline V CDR1 and CDR2: SGHVS, FNYEAQ. CDR3 in DNA: TGTGCCAGCAGTAACGGACCACCAGAGACCCAGTACTTC. It specifies CASSNGPPETQYF.

The rearrangement links TRBV30 to TRBJ2-6; D uncertain. This CDR3 comprises 15 residues. Per germline, CDR1 GTSNPN and CDR2 SVGIG (reference sequence). Trimming took off 0 bases at V and 0 bases at J, with 6 bases between the two ends. CDR3 DNA: TGTGCCTGGAGTGTAAAGCTCTCTGGGGCCAACGTCCTGACTTTC. Translating it yields CAWSVKLSGANVLTF.

The rearrangement joins TRBV16 to TRBJ1-1; 7 bases are a match to TRBD1. The CDR3 length is 14 residues. The germline V gene has CDR1 KGHSY and CDR2 FQNENV. With V trimmed by 4 bases and J by 6 bases, 8 bases remained unmatched. CDR3 sequence reads: CASSLRQGAAEAFF. CDR3 DNA: TGTGCCAGCAGCCTCCGACAGGGCGCGGCTGAAGCTTTCTTT.

V gene TRBV12-5 combines with J gene TRBJ2-5; no definite D call. V dropped 2 bases and J dropped 5 bases, with 6 bases sitting between them. Germline CDR1 reads LGHNT; CDR2 reads FRNRAP. This CDR3 has 12 amino acids. The chain's CDR3 is CASGLIRETQYF. The DNA for the CDR3 is TGTGCTAGTGGTTTGATTAGGGAGACCCAGTACTTC.

This chain links TRBV4-1 with TRBJ2-3; D unresolved. Germline values: CDR1 MGHRA, CDR2 YSYEKL. V lost 1 base, J lost 5 bases, and 13 bases lay in between. The CDR3 loop spans 15 amino acids. The chain's CDR3 is CASSQGPQNQDTQYF. DNA for the CDR3: TGCGCCAGCAGCCAAGGGCCCCAGAATCAAGATACGCAGTATTTT.

The chain uses TRBV5-6 and TRBJ2-2, with D possibly TRBD1 on 6 matching bases. The length of the CDR3 is 14 residues. V lost 4 bases to trimming and J lost 2 bases, with 9 bases between them. Germline CDR1 is SGHDT and CDR2 is YYEEEE. The CDR3 loop is CASSRTVNTGELFF. In nucleotides, the CDR3 is TGTGCCAGCAGCCGGACAGTTAACACCGGGGAGCTGTTTTTT.

This rearrangement joins TRBV5-6 to TRBJ2-4, with D hard to call. The germline V gene has CDR1 SGHDT and CDR2 YYEEEE. The CDR3 has 15 residues. Trimming removed 0 bases from V and 4 bases from J, with 11 bases in between. CDR3 sequence: CASSLVAGPKNIQYF. As DNA, the CDR3 is TGTGCCAGCAGCTTGGTCGCAGGACCTAAAAACATTCAGTACTTC.

The chain carries TRBV12-3 or TRBV12-4 and TRBJ1-5; D might be TRBD1 (5 bases). Trimming removed 6 bases at V and 6 bases at J, with 18 bases between. The CDR3 contains 15 residues. CDR3 DNA: TGTGCCAGCAGAGGGTCTGGGGCAGCCATTCAGCCCCAGCATTTT. Protein sequence: CASRGSGAAIQPQHF.

The chain is built from TRBV30 and TRBJ2-2; 7 bases map to TRBD2. V was pared by 0 bases and J by 1 base, with 8 bases of the junction left unmatched. The CDR3 totals 17 residues. Germline V gene lookup returns CDR1 GTSNPN and CDR2 SVGIG (reference sequence). CDR3 sequence reads: CAWSVVWGGENTGELFF. For the CDR3, the DNA is TGTGCCTGGAGTGTGGTATGGGGGGGTGAGAACACCGGGGAGCTGTTTTTT.

V is TRBV5-6 and J is TRBJ2-5; perhaps TRBD2 as D (6 bases). This CDR3 has 15 amino acids. Trimming shortened V by 0 bases and J by 13 bases, and 22 bases separated the two germline ends. The germline CDR1 and CDR2 sequences are SGHDT and YYEEEE. Here the CDR3 DNA reads TGTGCCAGCAGCTTGGGGAGACTAGAGTATCGCAGTGGGTACTTC. This gives the protein CASSLGRLEYRSGYF. Using reference TRBV5-6 and TRBJ2-5 for the parts outside the CDR3, the full variable domain is DAGVTQSPTHLIKTRGQQVTLRCSPKSGHDTVSWYQQALGQGPQFIFQYYEEEERQRGNFPDRFSGHQFPNYSSELNVNALLLGDSALYLCASSLGRLEYRSGYFGPGTRLLVL.

The gene calls are TRBV12-3 or TRBV12-4 and TRBJ1-2; D may be TRBD1 (6 bases). The CDR3 covers 13 residues. Trimming left V 2 bases short and J 7 bases short, with 11 bases between. The CDR3 loop reads CASSLTGIGGYTF. The CDR3, as DNA: TGTGCCAGCAGTTTAACAGGGATAGGTGGCTACACCTTC.

The CDR3 sequence: CASRGTSSYYEQYF. The CDR3 DNA reads TGTGCCAGCCGTGGGACCTCATCGTACTACGAGCAGTACTTC. This chain uses TRBV3-1 with TRBJ2-7; the D call may be TRBD1 or TRBD2 (5 bases each). Germline assignment: CDR1 LGHDT and CDR2 YNNKEL (reference sequence). V lost 8 bases to trimming and J lost 3 bases, with 17 bases between them. The CDR3 runs to 14 residues.

This chain links TRBV4-2 with TRBJ1-6; TRBD1 is a possible D gene (5 bases). This CDR3 contains 16 residues. Trimming removed 1 base at V and 5 bases at J, with 12 bases between. CDR1 LGHNA and CDR2 YNFKEQ come from the germline V gene. The CDR3 loop reads CASSQGGTYHNSPLHF. As DNA, the CDR3 is TGTGCCAGCAGCCAAGGGGGGACTTATCATAATTCACCCCTCCACTTT.

The V and J genes are TRBV7-9 and TRBJ2-5; D gene uncertain. V lost 1 base to trimming and J lost 4 bases, with 7 bases between them. Per germline, CDR1 SEHNR and CDR2 FQNEAQ (reference sequence). The CDR3 length is 13 residues. The CDR3 is CASSLEVPETQYF. In nucleotides, the CDR3 is TGTGCCAGCAGCTTAGAAGTGCCAGAGACCCAGTACTTC.

This clonotype was counted between two and nine times. This chain connects TRBV7-2 to TRBJ1-3; a possible D gene is TRBD1 (6 bases). There are 16 residues in the CDR3. Deletions cut 6 bases from V and 0 bases from J, with 15 bases between. In germline, CDR1 is SGHTA, CDR2 FQGNSA. CDR3 nucleotide sequence: TGTGCCAGCAGGCCCCACAGGGACGACTCTGGAAACACCATATATTTT. It yields the protein CASRPHRDDSGNTIYF.

The rearrangement uses TRBV30 and TRBJ1-2; TRBD1 matches 8 bases. CDR1 is GTSNPN, CDR2 SVGIG, per germline (reference sequence). This CDR3 region has 13 residues. The trim removed 3 bases at V and 7 bases at J, leaving 7 bases unmatched. This CDR3 is CAWRPGQGGGYTF. Written as DNA, the CDR3 is TGTGCCTGGAGGCCTGGACAGGGCGGTGGCTACACCTTC.

V usage is TRBV27 and J usage is TRBJ2-1, with D tentatively TRBD1 (5 bases). Germline V gene sequence: CDR1 MNHEY, CDR2 SMNVEV (reference sequence). This CDR3 comprises 13 residues. Trimming cost V 5 bases and J 5 bases, with 10 bases left between them. For the CDR3, the DNA is TGTGCCAGCAGTCTCCGACAGAACAATGAGCAGTTCTTC. Translation gives CASSLRQNNEQFF.

The rearrangement uses TRBV19 and TRBJ2-5; no clear D. The germline CDR1 and CDR2 sequences are LNHDA and SQIVND (reference sequence). The CDR3 is 14 amino acids. The V end lost 3 bases, the J end lost 4 bases, and 12 bases lay between the germline ends. CDR3 sequence (DNA): TGTGCCAGTAGTATTGTTGAAGGGCGAGAGACCCAGTACTTC. Translated: CASSIVEGRETQYF.

The gene calls are TRBV12-3 or TRBV12-4 and TRBJ2-4; 8 nucleotides align to TRBD1. V trimming: 5 bases; J trimming: 6 bases; junction bases outside the gene matches: 9. CDR3 length: 15 amino acids. The CDR3 region is CASSPSQGALNIQYF. As DNA, the CDR3 is TGTGCCAGCAGTCCTAGCCAGGGGGCTCTAAACATTCAGTACTTC.

The chain joins TRBV4-3 to TRBJ2-1; 9 nucleotides agree with TRBD2. The CDR3 has 15 residues. Germline values: CDR1 LGHNA, CDR2 YSLEER. V dropped 1 base and J dropped 10; count of bases not matched to a gene: 8. CDR3 residues: CASSQVTGLAREQFF. Here the CDR3 DNA reads TGCGCCAGCAGCCAAGTAACGGGACTAGCTAGGGAGCAGTTCTTC.